The 13 T cell receptor beta chains given below trace back to one sample, sequenced in a study of cytomegalovirus exposure and HLA in healthy donors. The PCR was carried out with 60 Vbeta primers and 13 Jbeta primers. Repertoires were generated with immunoSEQ multiplex PCR, while TCRdb's copy carries only in-frame clones and drops some. The sample totals 65,000 to 95,000 clones. Sequencing used PBMCs. Source of these receptors: a female donor in good health and CMV-seropositive.

The V and J genes are TRBV6-5 and TRBJ1-3; possible D gene TRBD1, 6 bases. The V end lost 6 bases, the J end lost 8 bases, and 17 bases lay between the germline ends. The CDR3 extends over 14 amino acids. Germline V lookup: CDR1 MNHEY, CDR2 SVGAGI. Here the CDR3 reads CASRPQTGQDTIYF. CDR3 DNA sequence: TGTGCCAGCAGACCCCAGACAGGTCAGGACACCATATATTTT.

This chain joins TRBV27 and TRBJ1-2; possibly TRBD1 for D (6 bases). This CDR3 has 14 residues. V was trimmed by 6 bases and J by 0 bases, leaving 11 bases between them. The V gene's germline CDR1 is MNHEY and CDR2 SMNVEV (reference sequence). As DNA, the CDR3 is TGTGCCAGCAGAGGGGGGGGAGCTAACTATGGCTACACCTTC. Its protein is CASRGGGANYGYTF.

The chain recombines TRBV18 with TRBJ1-6; 8 positions match TRBD1. V lost 4 bases, J lost 5 bases, and 1 base stayed unmatched. The CDR3 runs to 14 residues. Germline V CDR1 and CDR2: KGHSH, LQKENI. The DNA of the CDR3 is TGTGCCAGCTCACTGGACAGGGATAATTCACCCCTCCACTTT. Protein sequence: CASSLDRDNSPLHF.

The gene calls are TRBV29-1 and TRBJ1-4; the D is unclear. Germline assignment: CDR1 SQVTM and CDR2 ANQGSEA. The CDR3 has 12 amino acids. V was cut by 4 bases and J by 5 bases, with 8 bases left in between. The CDR3 nucleotides are TGCAGCGTTGGAGGGATAAATGAAAAACTGTTTTTT. Protein sequence: CSVGGINEKLFF.

The chain is built from TRBV28 and TRBJ2-7, with 7 bases fitting TRBD1. This CDR3 region has 13 residues. V lost 3 bases to trimming and J lost 5 bases; unmatched junction nucleotides: 4. Germline V lookup: CDR1 MDHEN, CDR2 SYDVKM. The CDR3 protein is CASSLRQGNEQYF. The CDR3 DNA sequence: TGTGCCAGCAGTTTGCGACAGGGTAACGAGCAGTACTTC.

The chain uses TRBV5-1 and TRBJ1-1, with a possible D match to TRBD1 (5 bases). The V and J ends lost 3 bases and 1 base respectively, with 10 bases between them. Per germline, CDR1 SGHRS and CDR2 YFSETQ. CDR3 length: 14 residues. The CDR3 reads CASSWGDGNTEAFF. In DNA, the CDR3 is TGCGCCAGCAGCTGGGGGGACGGGAACACTGAAGCTTTCTTT.

The chain has TRBV6-5 and TRBJ1-5, with 7 positions matching TRBD1. V dropped 6 bases and J dropped 6; count of bases not matched to a gene: 5. CDR3 length: 13 amino acids. Germline V gives CDR1 MNHEY, CDR2 SVGAGI. CDR3 residues: CASSRDRAQPQHF. In DNA, the CDR3 is TGTGCCAGCAGCCGTGACAGGGCTCAGCCCCAGCATTTT.

The CDR3 spells CASSQADRGDEKLFF. The CDR3 DNA sequence: TGCGCCAGCAGCCAAGCCGACAGGGGAGATGAAAAACTGTTTTTT. V and J are TRBV4-3 and TRBJ1-4; 8 nucleotides align to TRBD1. V was pared by 1 base and J by 6 bases, with 4 bases of the junction left unmatched. The CDR3 has 15 residues. Germline V gene data show CDR1 as LGHNA and CDR2 as YSLEER.

The chain has TRBV4-1 and TRBJ2-7, with 12 nucleotides matching TRBD1. After removal of 1 base from V and 4 bases from J, the junction contained 2 bases not matched to a gene. The CDR3 runs to 15 residues. Germline V CDR1 and CDR2: MGHRA, YSYEKL. The chain's CDR3 is CASSQGDRGPYEQYF. For the CDR3, the DNA is TGCGCCAGCAGCCAAGGGGACAGGGGGCCGTACGAGCAGTACTTC.

The chain recombines TRBV19 with TRBJ1-5; TRBD1 matches 8 bases. CDR1 LNHDA and CDR2 SQIVND come from the germline V gene (reference sequence). This CDR3 is built from 14 residues. The V and J ends lost 9 bases and 1 base, in that order; junction bases with no gene match: 5. CDR3 DNA sequence: TGTGCCAGCCTAAGGACAGGGAGCAATCAGCCCCAGCATTTT. Its protein product is CASLRTGSNQPQHF. The full variable domain, its missing parts supplied by reference TRBV19 and TRBJ1-5, is DGGITQSPKYLFRKEGQNVTLSCEQNLNHDAMYWYRQDPGQGLRLIYYSQIVNDFQKGDIAEGYSVSREKKESFPLTVTSAQKNPTAFYLCASLRTGSNQPQHFGDGTRLSIL.

The chain combines TRBV7-6 with TRBJ1-4; D may be TRBD1 (5 bases). The CDR3 runs 15 residues. Germline V CDR1 and CDR2: SGHVS, FNYEAQ. V lost 0 bases and J 4 bases, leaving 9 bases between the germline ends. CDR3 coding DNA: TGTGCCAGCAGCTTAGCCGGGCAGGGTAATGAAAAACTGTTTTTT. Translated: CASSLAGQGNEKLFF.

The chain joins TRBV28 to TRBJ1-1; D remains unclear. The CDR3 consists of 14 residues. Germline assignment: CDR1 MDHEN and CDR2 SYDVKM. The V end was cut by 6 bases, the J end by 3 bases, with 14 bases between. The chain's CDR3 is CASSPQSRHTEAFF. For the CDR3, the DNA is TGTGCCAGCAGCCCCCAGTCGAGGCACACTGAAGCTTTCTTT.

The chain carries TRBV28 and TRBJ1-4; D perhaps matches TRBD1 (6 bases). Germline V gene data show CDR1 as MDHEN and CDR2 as SYDVKM. Trimming left V 5 bases short and J 0 bases short, with 7 bases between. The CDR3 is 14 amino acids. The CDR3 is CASSTGSTNEKLFF. CDR3 bases: TGTGCCAGCAGTACAGGGTCAACTAATGAAAAACTGTTTTTT.